The TCR beta chain described here comes from a study of cytomegalovirus exposure and HLA in healthy donors. The germline V gene encodes CDR1 GTSNPN and CDR2 SVGIG (reference sequence). The CDR3 runs 16 residues. With V trimmed by 2 bases and J by 3 bases, 10 bases remained unmatched. 13 Jbeta primers and 60 Vbeta primers were used for the PCR. Sequenced by immunoSEQ multiplex PCR; TCRdb stores in-frame clones only, minus some. Recorded for this sample: some 180,000 clones. Sequenced sample: PBMCs. The receptor comes from a man between 25 and 39 years old in good health and CMV-seronegative. The chain recombines TRBV30 with TRBJ2-7; 10 positions match TRBD2. DNA of the CDR3: TGTGCCTGGAGTAGCGGGGGGGCCAGGTCAGGCTACGAGCAGTACTTC. Its protein is CAWSSGGARSGYEQYF.